The T cell receptor beta chain described here comes from a study of post-analysis software for immune sequencing data (dated by TCRdb to about 2015). Broadly, across the study: The recorded disease courses included relapsing-remitting, secondary progressive and progressive-relapsing multiple sclerosis, and some patients had no subtype annotation. Patient repertoires were compared against ten to twelve previously published healthy control repertoires from donors aged roughly 6 to 28 years. A subset of samples was prepared in parallel using single-end sample barcoding, then pooled and co-amplified after Illumina adapter ligation.

Findings and caveats that apply to the study as a whole: Normalized Chao1 diversity was significantly lower in multiple sclerosis patients than controls, suggesting substantial peripheral T-cell clonal expansion. The control group was slightly older than the multiple sclerosis patient group. Strong co-clustering of samples prepared in the same batch was shown by direct clustering with F measure, prompting a batch-effect correction.

TCR beta repertoires were profiled from peripheral blood of 13 young patients with multiple sclerosis to demonstrate the VDJtools post-analysis software. The multiple sclerosis patients were children and adolescents between about 6 and 15 years of age. Libraries came from PCR. Sequencer: Illumina HiSeq 2500. Unique molecular identifiers were incorporated into TCR beta cDNA libraries to reduce PCR and sequencing biases. Approximately 500,000 cDNA molecules were obtained for every 1 to 10 million input T cells, so each molecule roughly corresponded to one T cell. The patient libraries were prepared and sequenced with the same protocol used for the earlier healthy control dataset. Samples belonging to the same batch were prepared together, multiplexed and sequenced on a shared HiSeq lane. Under the source paper's analysis protocol: MIGEC was used to process the raw barcoded reads, and molecular identifier groups with only a single read were discarded before consensus assembly and CDR3 extraction. Clonotype tables were post-analysed with VDJtools, normalizing diversity by down-sampling all datasets to the smallest sample size. Repertoire overlap clustering matched CDR3 amino acid but not nucleotide sequences to correct batch-related cross-sample contamination. The public reads were run again by TCRdb, first through fastp at Q25 and then through MiXCR, and only productive beta chains were kept. Each entry is one CDR3 protein sequence, shown with its most common DNA and genes. Clone size and V and J calls follow TCRdb, not the original study. This sample lists more than 450,000 distinct CDR3 sequences; 44% were detected once. The leading ten clones occupy over 1.5% of the sample.

This clonotype was seen a handful of times. This clone's antigen is unknown. No much larger clone is present one base from it, and per-base qualities are unavailable. Sequenced: blood. The sequence was obtained from a girl aged 10-17 years with multiple sclerosis.

The CDR3: CASSQPGQSSGANVLTF. The DNA sequence is given as TGTGCCAGCAGCCAACCGGGACAGAGCTCGGGGGCCAACGTCCTGACTTTC. The rearrangement joined TRBV3-1 to TRBJ2-6, with 7 central nucleotides matching TRBD1. Taken from the germline V gene (reference sequence), the CDR1 and CDR2 loops are LGHDT and YNNKEL. The cysteine opens and the phenylalanine closes a CDR3 of 17 amino acids. Only the CDR3 part of the read is kept: 51 bases, read in frame from the first base. Germline trimming amounts to 2 bases on V and 4 bases on J, with 8 as the count of junction bases outside the gene matches.